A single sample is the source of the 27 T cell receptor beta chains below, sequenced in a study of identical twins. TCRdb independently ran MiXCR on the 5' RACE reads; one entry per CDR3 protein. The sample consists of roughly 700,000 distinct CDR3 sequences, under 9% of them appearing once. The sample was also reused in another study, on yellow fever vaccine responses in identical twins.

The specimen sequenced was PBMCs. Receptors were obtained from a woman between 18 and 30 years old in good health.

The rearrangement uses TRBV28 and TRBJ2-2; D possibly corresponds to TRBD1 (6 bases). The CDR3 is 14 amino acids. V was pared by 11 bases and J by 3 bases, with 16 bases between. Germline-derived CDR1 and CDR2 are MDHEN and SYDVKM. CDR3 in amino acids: CAGKGTWDTGELFF. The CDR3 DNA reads TGTGCCGGGAAGGGGACATGGGACACCGGGGAGCTGTTTTTT.

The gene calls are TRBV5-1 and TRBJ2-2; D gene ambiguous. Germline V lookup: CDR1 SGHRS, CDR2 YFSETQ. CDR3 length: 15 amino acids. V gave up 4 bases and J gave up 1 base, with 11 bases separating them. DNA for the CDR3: TGCGCCAGCAGCGTGACTGGAGTGAACACCGGGGAGCTGTTTTTT. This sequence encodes CASSVTGVNTGELFF.

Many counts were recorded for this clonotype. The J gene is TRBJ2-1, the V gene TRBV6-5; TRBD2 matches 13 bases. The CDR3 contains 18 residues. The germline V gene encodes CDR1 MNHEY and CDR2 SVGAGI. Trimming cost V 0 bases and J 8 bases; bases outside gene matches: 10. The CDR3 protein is CASSYSSKTLAGGYEQFF. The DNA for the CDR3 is TGTGCCAGCAGTTACTCGAGTAAGACACTAGCGGGAGGGTATGAGCAGTTCTTC.

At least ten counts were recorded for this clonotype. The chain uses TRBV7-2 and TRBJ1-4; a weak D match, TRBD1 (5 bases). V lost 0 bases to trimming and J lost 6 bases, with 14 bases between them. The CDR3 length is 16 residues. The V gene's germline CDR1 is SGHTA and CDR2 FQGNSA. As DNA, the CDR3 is TGTGCCAGCAGCTTAGCTGAAAGGTTGACAGATGAAAAACTGTTTTTT. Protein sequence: CASSLAERLTDEKLFF.

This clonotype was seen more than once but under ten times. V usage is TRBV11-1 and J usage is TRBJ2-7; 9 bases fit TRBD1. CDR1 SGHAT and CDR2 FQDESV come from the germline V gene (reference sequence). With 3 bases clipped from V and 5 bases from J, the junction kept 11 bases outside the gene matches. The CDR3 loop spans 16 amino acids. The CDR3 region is CASSFSQGALIHEQYF. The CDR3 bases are TGTGCCAGCAGCTTCTCACAGGGGGCGCTTATCCACGAGCAGTACTTC.

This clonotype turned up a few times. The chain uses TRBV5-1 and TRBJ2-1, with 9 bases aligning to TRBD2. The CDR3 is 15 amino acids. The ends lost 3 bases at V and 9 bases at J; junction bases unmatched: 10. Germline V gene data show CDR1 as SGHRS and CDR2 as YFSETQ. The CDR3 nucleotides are TGCGCCAGCAGCTCGTCTAGGCGGGGGGGCCCTGAGCAGTTCTTC. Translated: CASSSSRRGGPEQFF. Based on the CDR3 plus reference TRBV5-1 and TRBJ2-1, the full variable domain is KAGVTQTPRYLIKTRGQQVTLSCSPISGHRSVSWYQQTPGQGLQFLFEYFSETQRNKGNFPGRFSGRQFSNSRSEMNVSTLELGDSALYLCASSSSRRGGPEQFFGPGTRLTVL.

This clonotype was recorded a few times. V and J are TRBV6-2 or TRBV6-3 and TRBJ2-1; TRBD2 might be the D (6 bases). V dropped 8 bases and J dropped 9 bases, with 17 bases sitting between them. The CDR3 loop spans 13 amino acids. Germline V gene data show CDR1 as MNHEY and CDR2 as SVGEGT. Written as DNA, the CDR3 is TGTGCCAGCCTGCGGGACCCACTGGGTGAGCAGTTCTTC. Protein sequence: CASLRDPLGEQFF.

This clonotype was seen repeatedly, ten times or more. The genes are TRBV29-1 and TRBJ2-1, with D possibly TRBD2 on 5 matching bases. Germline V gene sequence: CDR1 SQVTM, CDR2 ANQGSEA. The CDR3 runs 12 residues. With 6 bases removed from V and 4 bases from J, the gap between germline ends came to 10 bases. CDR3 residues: CSVARLYNEQFF. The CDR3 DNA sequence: TGCAGCGTAGCTAGACTATACAATGAGCAGTTCTTC.

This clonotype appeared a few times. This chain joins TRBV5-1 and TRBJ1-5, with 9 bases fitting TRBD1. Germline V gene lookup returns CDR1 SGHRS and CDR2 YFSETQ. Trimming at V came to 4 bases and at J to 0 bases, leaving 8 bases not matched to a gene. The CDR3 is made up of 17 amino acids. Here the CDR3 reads CASSPGQGSYSNQPQHF. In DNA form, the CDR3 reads TGCGCCAGCAGCCCGGGACAGGGTTCGTATAGCAATCAGCCCCAGCATTTT.

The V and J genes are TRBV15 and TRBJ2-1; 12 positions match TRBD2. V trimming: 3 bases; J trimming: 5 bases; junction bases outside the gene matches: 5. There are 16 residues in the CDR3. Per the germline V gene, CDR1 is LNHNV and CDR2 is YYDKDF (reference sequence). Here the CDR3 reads CATSRELAGGDNEQFF. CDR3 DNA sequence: TGTGCCACCAGCAGGGAACTAGCGGGAGGCGACAATGAGCAGTTCTTC.

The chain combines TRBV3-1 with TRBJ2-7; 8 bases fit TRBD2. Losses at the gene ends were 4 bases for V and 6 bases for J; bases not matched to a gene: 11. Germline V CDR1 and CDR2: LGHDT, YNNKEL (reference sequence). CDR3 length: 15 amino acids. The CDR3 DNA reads TGTGCCAGCAGCCCGACGCGGACTAGCCTGGGCGAGCAGTACTTC. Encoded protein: CASSPTRTSLGEQYF.

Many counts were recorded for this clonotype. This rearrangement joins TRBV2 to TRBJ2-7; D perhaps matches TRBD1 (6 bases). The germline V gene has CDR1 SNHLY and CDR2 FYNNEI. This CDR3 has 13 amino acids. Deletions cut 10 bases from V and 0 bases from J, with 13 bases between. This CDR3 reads CATLRDTSYEQYF. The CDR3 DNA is TGTGCCACCCTAAGGGACACCTCCTACGAGCAGTACTTC.

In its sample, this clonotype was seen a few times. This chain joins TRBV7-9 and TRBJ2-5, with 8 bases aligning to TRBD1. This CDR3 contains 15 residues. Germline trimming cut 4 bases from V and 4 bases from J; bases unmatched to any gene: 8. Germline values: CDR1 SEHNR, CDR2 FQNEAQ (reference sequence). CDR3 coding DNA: TGTGCCAGCAGCTCCGGACAGGGACTCCTAGAGACCCAGTACTTC. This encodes CASSSGQGLLETQYF.

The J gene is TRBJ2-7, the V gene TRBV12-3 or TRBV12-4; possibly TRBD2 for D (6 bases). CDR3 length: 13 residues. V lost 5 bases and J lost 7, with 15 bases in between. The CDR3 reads CASSGWDRGEQYF. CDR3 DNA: TGTGCCAGCAGTGGATGGGACCGGGGGGAGCAGTACTTC.

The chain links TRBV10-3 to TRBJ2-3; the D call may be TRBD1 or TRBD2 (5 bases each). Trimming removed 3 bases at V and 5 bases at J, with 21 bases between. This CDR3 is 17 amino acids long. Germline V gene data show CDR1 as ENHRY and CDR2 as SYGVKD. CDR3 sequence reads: CAISEPLGTGIGDTQYF. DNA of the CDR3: TGTGCCATCAGTGAACCGTTAGGGACGGGAATTGGAGATACGCAGTATTTT.

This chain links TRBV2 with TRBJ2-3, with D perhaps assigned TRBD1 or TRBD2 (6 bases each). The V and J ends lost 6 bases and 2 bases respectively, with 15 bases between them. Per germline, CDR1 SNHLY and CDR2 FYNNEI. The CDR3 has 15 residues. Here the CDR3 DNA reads TGTGCCAGCAGCTACCTCTGGGGGGCCACAGATACGCAGTATTTT. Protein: CASSYLWGATDTQYF.

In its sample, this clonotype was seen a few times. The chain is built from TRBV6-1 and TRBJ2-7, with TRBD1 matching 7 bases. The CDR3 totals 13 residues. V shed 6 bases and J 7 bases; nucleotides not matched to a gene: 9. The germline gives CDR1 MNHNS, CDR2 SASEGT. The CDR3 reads CASSVTGINEQYF. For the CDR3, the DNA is TGTGCCAGCAGCGTGACAGGGATCAATGAGCAGTACTTC.

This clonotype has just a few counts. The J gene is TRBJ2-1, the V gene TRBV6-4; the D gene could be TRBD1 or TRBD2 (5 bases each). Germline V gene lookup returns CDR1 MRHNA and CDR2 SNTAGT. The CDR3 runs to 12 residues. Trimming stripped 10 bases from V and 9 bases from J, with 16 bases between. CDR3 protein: CATRDPLSEQFF. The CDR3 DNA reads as TGTGCCACCAGGGACCCTTTGTCTGAGCAGTTCTTC.

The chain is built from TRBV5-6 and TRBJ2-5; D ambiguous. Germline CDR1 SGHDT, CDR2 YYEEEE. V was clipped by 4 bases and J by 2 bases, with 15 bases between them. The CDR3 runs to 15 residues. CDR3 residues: CASSTLGPQQETQYF. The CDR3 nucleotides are TGTGCCAGCAGCACTCTGGGCCCTCAACAAGAGACCCAGTACTTC.

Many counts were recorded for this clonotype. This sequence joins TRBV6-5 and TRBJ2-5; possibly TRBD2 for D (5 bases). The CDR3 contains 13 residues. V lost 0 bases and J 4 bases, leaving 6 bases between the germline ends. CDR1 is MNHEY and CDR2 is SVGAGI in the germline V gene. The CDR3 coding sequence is TGTGCCAGCAGTTACTCTGCGGGAGAGACCCAGTACTTC. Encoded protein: CASSYSAGETQYF.

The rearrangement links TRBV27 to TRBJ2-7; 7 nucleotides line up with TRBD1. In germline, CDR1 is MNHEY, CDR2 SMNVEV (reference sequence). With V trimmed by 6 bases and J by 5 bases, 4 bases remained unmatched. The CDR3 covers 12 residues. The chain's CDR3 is CASRDRGHEQYF. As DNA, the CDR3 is TGTGCCAGCAGGGATAGGGGGCACGAGCAGTACTTC.

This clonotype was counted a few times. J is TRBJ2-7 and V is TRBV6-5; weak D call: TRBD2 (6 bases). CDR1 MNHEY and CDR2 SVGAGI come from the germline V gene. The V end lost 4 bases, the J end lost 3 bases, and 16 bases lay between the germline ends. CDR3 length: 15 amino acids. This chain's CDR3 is CASSSTPGLHYEQYF. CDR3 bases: TGTGCCAGCAGTTCGACCCCGGGACTCCACTACGAGCAGTACTTC.

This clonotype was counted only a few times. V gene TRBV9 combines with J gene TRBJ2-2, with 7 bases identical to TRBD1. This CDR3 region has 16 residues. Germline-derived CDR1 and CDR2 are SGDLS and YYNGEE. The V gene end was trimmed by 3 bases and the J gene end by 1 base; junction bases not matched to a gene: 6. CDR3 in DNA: TGTGCCAGCAGCGGTGACAGGGTGCAGAACACCGGGGAGCTGTTTTTT. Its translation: CASSGDRVQNTGELFF.

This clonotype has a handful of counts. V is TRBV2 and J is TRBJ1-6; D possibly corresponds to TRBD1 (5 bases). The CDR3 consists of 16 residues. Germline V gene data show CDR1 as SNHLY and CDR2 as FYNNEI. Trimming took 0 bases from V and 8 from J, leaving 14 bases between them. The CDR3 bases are TGTGCCAGCAGTGAAGCCTTGTCCAGAGGGGATTCACCCCTCCACTTT. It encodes CASSEALSRGDSPLHF.

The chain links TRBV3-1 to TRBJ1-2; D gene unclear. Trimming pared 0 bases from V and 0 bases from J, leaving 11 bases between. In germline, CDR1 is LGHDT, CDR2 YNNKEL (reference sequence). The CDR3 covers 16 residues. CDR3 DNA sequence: TGTGCCAGCAGCCAAGAGTGGGATATAGCTAACTATGGCTACACCTTC. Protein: CASSQEWDIANYGYTF. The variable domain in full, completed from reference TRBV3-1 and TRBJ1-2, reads DTAVSQTPKYLVTQMGNDKSIKCEQNLGHDTMYWYKQDSKKFLKIMFSYNNKELIINETVPNRFSPKSPDKAHLNLHINSLELGDSAVYFCASSQEWDIANYGYTFGSGTRLTVV.

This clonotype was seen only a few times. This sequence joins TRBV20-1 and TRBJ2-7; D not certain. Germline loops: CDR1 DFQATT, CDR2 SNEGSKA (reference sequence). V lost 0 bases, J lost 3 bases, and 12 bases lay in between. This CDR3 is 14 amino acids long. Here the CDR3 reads CSARDSYYYYEQYF. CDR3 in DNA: TGCAGTGCTAGAGATTCCTACTACTACTACGAGCAGTACTTC.

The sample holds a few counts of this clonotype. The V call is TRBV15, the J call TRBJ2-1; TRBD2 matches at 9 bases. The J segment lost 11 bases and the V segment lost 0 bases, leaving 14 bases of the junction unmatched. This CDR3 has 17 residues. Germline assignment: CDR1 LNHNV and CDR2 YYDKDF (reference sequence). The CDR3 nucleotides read TGTGCCACCAGCAGAGATCGGATAGCGGGAGCCCGCAGTCAGCAGTTCTTC. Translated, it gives CATSRDRIAGARSQQFF. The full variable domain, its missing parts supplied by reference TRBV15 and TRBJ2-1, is DAMVIQNPRYQVTQFGKPVTLSCSQTLNHNVMYWYQQKSSQAPKLLFHYYDKDFNNEADTPDNFQSRRPNTSFCFLDIRSPGLGDTAMYLCATSRDRIAGARSQQFFGPGTRLTVL.